The 20 T cell receptor beta chains below come from one sample, sequenced in a study of blood T cells in healthy people across ages. PCR was performed a second time for roughly 7 to 12 cycles using a sample-barcoded 5' primer and a J-beta primer mix. TCRdb redid the calling of the 5' RACE reads with MiXCR, one entry per CDR3 protein. The sample consists of about 670,000 distinct CDR3 sequences, more than 45% of them appearing once. The material sequenced was blood. The receptors originated from a woman of 80 years or more in good health.

Many counts were recorded for this clonotype. The chain has TRBV7-9 and TRBJ2-1; 7 bases match TRBD1. The CDR3 totals 17 residues. V was pared by 5 bases and J by 4 bases, with 14 bases of the junction left unmatched. Germline V gives CDR1 SEHNR, CDR2 FQNEAQ (reference sequence). Here the CDR3 reads CASSLPFTGVGYNEQFF. The CDR3 bases are TGTGCCAGCAGCCTTCCCTTTACAGGGGTCGGTTACAATGAGCAGTTCTTC. Variable domain in full (rest from reference TRBV7-9 and TRBJ2-1): DTGVSQNPRHKITKRGQNVTFRCDPISEHNRLYWYRQTLGQGPEFLTYFQNEAQLEKSRLLSDRFSAERPKGSFSTLEIQRTEQGDSAMYLCASSLPFTGVGYNEQFFGPGTRLTVL.

This clonotype has just a few counts. The gene calls are TRBV12-3 or TRBV12-4 and TRBJ1-2; TRBD1 matches 8 bases. CDR3 size: 11 residues. V was clipped by 6 bases and J by 8 bases; unmatched bases: 2. The CDR3 reads CASRRQGGYTF. The DNA for the CDR3 is TGTGCCAGCAGGAGACAGGGGGGCTACACCTTC.

The rearrangement joins TRBV7-2 to TRBJ2-7, with D unclear. Per the germline V gene, CDR1 is SGHTA and CDR2 is FQGNSA. This CDR3 is 13 amino acids long. V lost 5 bases, J lost 4 bases, and 12 bases lay in between. This chain's CDR3 is CASSRSDLYEQYF. The DNA for the CDR3 is TGTGCCAGCAGCCGCTCAGATCTGTACGAGCAGTACTTC. Together with reference TRBV7-2 and TRBJ2-7, the CDR3 gives the full variable domain: GAGVSQSPSNKVTEKGKDVELRCDPISGHTALYWYRQSLGQGLEFLIYFQGNSAPDKSGLPSDRFSAERTGGSVSTLTIQRTQQEDSAVYLCASSRSDLYEQYFGPGTRLTVT.

This clonotype showed up just once. This rearrangement joins TRBV12-3 or TRBV12-4 to TRBJ2-5; the match to TRBD1 covers 8 bases. The assigned J gene may be wrong: the sequence end matches TRBJ2-7 better. This CDR3 is built from 14 residues. The CDR3 DNA is TGTGCCAGCAGTCCTTCAGGGGGCGCACACGAGCAGTACTTC. This sequence encodes CASSPSGGAHEQYF.

The chain employs TRBV7-6 and TRBJ1-2; no clear D. CDR3 length equals 14 residues. CDR1 and CDR2 (germline): SGHVS, FNYEAQ. V lost 4 bases, J lost 4 bases, and 13 bases lay in between. The CDR3 region has the DNA TGTGCCAGCAGCTCACTGGACGGAGCCTATGGCTACACCTTC. As protein: CASSSLDGAYGYTF.

This clonotype has just one count. The chain carries TRBV2 and TRBJ1-2, with 7 bases identical to TRBD1. The CDR3 length is 15 residues. V lost 11 bases to trimming and J lost 6 bases; unmatched junction nucleotides: 18. From germline, CDR1 is SNHLY and CDR2 FYNNEI. CDR3 loop: CACKRGTGVSDGYTF. The CDR3 DNA reads as TGTGCCTGCAAAAGAGGAACAGGGGTTTCTGATGGCTACACCTTC.

The chain uses TRBV9 and TRBJ2-3; D unclear. The V end lost 6 bases, the J end lost 6 bases, and 17 bases lay between the germline ends. The CDR3 consists of 14 residues. Looked up from germline, CDR1 is SGDLS and CDR2 is YYNGEE. The CDR3 nucleotides are TGTGCCAGCACCACTTGGGAAGGTGGCGATACGCAGTATTTT. It translates to CASTTWEGGDTQYF.

Points on this clonotype: Germline and junction disagree at one end, which may indicate a read error. V usage is TRBV2 and J usage is TRBJ1-2; 7 nucleotides match TRBD1. This CDR3 contains 15 residues. Germline CDR1 is SNHLY and CDR2 is FYNNEI. DNA of the CDR3: TGTGCCGGCAGCGTTGAACAGGGGTCGATCTATGGCTACACCTTC. Its protein product is CAGSVEQGSIYGYTF.

The genes are TRBV7-8 and TRBJ2-1; TRBD1 agrees at 8 bases. CDR1 and CDR2 from the germline V gene are SGHVS and FQNEAQ. V lost 4 bases to trimming and J lost 2 bases; unmatched junction nucleotides: 13. This CDR3 comprises 18 residues. Here the CDR3 DNA reads TGTGCCAGCAGCTACGACAGGGGCGGATATCTAACCTACAATGAGCAGTTCTTC. Translation gives CASSYDRGGYLTYNEQFF.

This clonotype was recorded once. An end of the junction does not agree with germline; a read error may underlie this. The V and J genes are TRBV10-3 and TRBJ1-1; D remains unclear. CDR1 and CDR2 (germline): ENHRY, SYGVKD. The CDR3 is made up of 13 amino acids. CDR3 in amino acids: CTISSDLNTEAFF. For the CDR3, the DNA is TGTACCATCAGTTCGGACCTGAACACTGAAGCTTTCTTT.

This clonotype has a handful of counts. V and J are TRBV6-5 and TRBJ1-1, with D perhaps matching TRBD1 (5 bases). The CDR3 covers 11 residues. V gave up 9 bases and J gave up 8 bases, with 13 bases separating them. Per the germline V gene, CDR1 is MNHEY and CDR2 is SVGAGI. Here the CDR3 DNA reads TGTGCCAGTACAGGCCGTCGGGAAGCTTTCTTT. Translation gives CASTGRREAFF.

This clonotype was detected only a few times. A much larger clonotype is one base distant, so this may be a read error. This sequence joins TRBV20-1 and TRBJ2-3; 8 nucleotides line up with TRBD2. The germline CDR1 and CDR2 sequences are DFQATT and SNEGSKA (reference sequence). The CDR3 covers 16 residues. J gave up 5 bases and V 3 bases, and 13 bases lay outside the gene matches. The CDR3 coding sequence is TGCAGTGCTAGGGACCCCGCGCGGGGGGTTAAAGATACGCAGTATTTT. Protein product: CSARDPARGVKDTQYF.

The chain couples TRBV6-1 to TRBJ2-2, with 8 bases fitting TRBD1. The CDR3 consists of 15 residues. After removal of 10 bases from V and 3 bases from J, the junction contained 10 bases not matched to a gene. Germline values: CDR1 MNHNS, CDR2 SASEGT. The CDR3 is CATPSRGQDTGELFF. CDR3 coding DNA: TGTGCCACCCCATCGCGGGGACAGGACACCGGGGAGCTGTTTTTT.

The chain is built from TRBV7-9 and TRBJ1-2; TRBD1 agrees at 8 bases. Unmatched junction bases numbered 8, after V lost 6 bases and J lost 8 bases. CDR3 length: 13 amino acids. Germline-derived CDR1 and CDR2 are SEHNR and FQNEAQ (reference sequence). In nucleotides, the CDR3 is TGTGCCAGCAGGCCGGACAGGGTGTTGGGCTACACCTTC. Translation: CASRPDRVLGYTF.

The chain links TRBV3-1 to TRBJ1-3; D not certain. Looked up from germline, CDR1 is LGHDT and CDR2 is YNNKEL (reference sequence). The CDR3 consists of 13 residues. The germline V and J ends were trimmed by 1 base and 3 bases, with 4 bases remaining between them. The CDR3 bases are TGTGCCAGCAGCCAAGCCAGTGGAAACACCATATATTTT. The encoded protein is CASSQASGNTIYF.

The chain joins TRBV7-2 to TRBJ1-2, with a possible D match to TRBD1 (5 bases). The CDR3 covers 14 residues. Between the trimmed V and J ends, which lost 5 bases and 3 bases, there was a span of 13 bases. Germline V gene lookup returns CDR1 SGHTA and CDR2 FQGNSA. In DNA form, the CDR3 reads TGTGCCAGCAGCCCCACCGGGACCTACTATGGCTACACCTTC. Translation: CASSPTGTYYGYTF.

V usage is TRBV28 and J usage is TRBJ1-5; 9 nucleotides line up with TRBD1. In germline, CDR1 is MDHEN, CDR2 SYDVKM. This CDR3 has 17 amino acids. The junction had 13 bases not matched to a gene; V was cut back by 3 bases and J by 7 bases. DNA for the CDR3: TGTGCCAGCAGTTTTGTCGGGGGACAGGGATTTTACCAGCCCCAGCATTTT. Protein sequence: CASSFVGGQGFYQPQHF.

This clonotype occurred many times. This chain links TRBV7-9 with TRBJ2-1; possible D gene TRBD2, 6 bases. CDR1 and CDR2 (germline): SEHNR, FQNEAQ (reference sequence). V was clipped by 4 bases and J by 2 bases, with 18 bases between them. CDR3 size: 17 residues. DNA of the CDR3: TGTGCCAGCAGCTCCGACCTCACTAGCTCAACCTACAATGAGCAGTTCTTC. It specifies CASSSDLTSSTYNEQFF.

The rearrangement joins TRBV20-1 to TRBJ1-2, with D perhaps matching TRBD1 (6 bases). CDR1 and CDR2 from the germline V gene are DFQATT and SNEGSKA (reference sequence). V dropped 5 bases and J dropped 9 bases, with 16 bases sitting between them. The CDR3 totals 12 residues. The CDR3 DNA reads as TGCAGTGCTGTTCGAATACAGGGACGCTACACCTTC. Amino acid sequence: CSAVRIQGRYTF.

The genes are TRBV5-1 and TRBJ1-2; D possibly corresponds to TRBD1 (5 bases). This CDR3 is 15 amino acids long. Germline loops: CDR1 SGHRS, CDR2 YFSETQ. The V end was cut by 4 bases, the J end by 3 bases, with 16 bases between. In DNA form, the CDR3 reads TGCGCCAGCAGCCGGGACCCAGAGGGGCACTATGGCTACACCTTC. This codes for CASSRDPEGHYGYTF. The full variable domain, its missing parts supplied by reference TRBV5-1 and TRBJ1-2, is KAGVTQTPRYLIKTRGQQVTLSCSPISGHRSVSWYQQTPGQGLQFLFEYFSETQRNKGNFPGRFSGRQFSNSRSEMNVSTLELGDSALYLCASSRDPEGHYGYTFGSGTRLTVV.